The table lists the clone carrying this T cell receptor (beta chain) with many counts. MiXCR was run by TCRdb on the 5' RACE reads, yielding one entry per CDR3 protein. The table records approximately 600,000 distinct CDR3 sequences, nearly 10% of them present only once. These data are taken from a study of identical twins. The CDR3 is 11 amino acids. The V gene lost 6 bases and the J gene lost 2 bases, with 7 bases spanning the gap. Germline assignment: CDR1 DFQATT and CDR2 SNEGSKA (reference sequence). These data were likewise used in another study, on yellow fever vaccine responses in identical twins.

The TCR comes from a woman under 30 in good health. V gene TRBV20-1 combines with J gene TRBJ1-1; tentatively, D is TRBD1 (5 bases). Source material: PBMCs. CDR3 DNA sequence: TGCAGTGCGGGGCGTAACACTGAAGCTTTCTTT. Translated: CSAGRNTEAFF.